This passage covers 10 T cell receptor beta chains from one sample sequenced in a study of post-analysis software for immune sequencing data. Study results and caveats: TRBV5-6, TRBV5-1 and TRBV20-1 belonged to a set of about 5 TRBV segments that were more frequent in patients than controls.

Their antigens are not known. TCR beta libraries were prepared from cDNA with unique molecular identifiers. MiXCR was run by TCRdb on the PCR reads, yielding one entry per CDR3 protein. There are approximately 730,000 distinct CDR3 sequences in the sample; approximately 30% occur only once, and 0.56% lies in the top ten. Sequenced sample: blood. These receptors were taken from a girl aged 5-17 years with multiple sclerosis.

The rearrangement joins TRBV7-9 to TRBJ2-7, with D perhaps assigned TRBD1 or TRBD2 (5 bases each). Trimming pared 5 bases from V and 6 bases from J, leaving 11 bases between. Germline V lookup: CDR1 SEHNR, CDR2 FQNEAQ (reference sequence). The CDR3 loop spans 12 amino acids. The CDR3 reads CASSAGAPEQYF. CDR3 DNA sequence: TGTGCCAGCAGCGCCGGGGCGCCCGAGCAGTACTTC.

This clonotype came up a few times. V is TRBV6-1 and J is TRBJ1-5; D might be TRBD1 (5 bases). CDR3 length equals 16 residues. Germline CDR1 reads MNHNS; CDR2 reads SASEGT. Trimming removed 2 bases from V and 5 bases from J, with 16 bases in between. This CDR3 is CASSEPIRQKYQPQHF. CDR3 bases: TGTGCCAGCAGTGAACCCATCAGACAGAAGTATCAGCCCCAGCATTTT.

The chain is built from TRBV20-1 and TRBJ2-7, with TRBD1 as a possible D gene (7 bases). The CDR3 has 15 residues. Trimming pared 5 bases from V and 1 base from J, leaving 18 bases between. From germline, CDR1 is DFQATT and CDR2 SNEGSKA (reference sequence). The CDR3 DNA reads as TGCAGTGCTCGGAAGAGGGGGGACAGTTCCTACGAGCAGTACTTC. Translating it yields CSARKRGDSSYEQYF.

Only a few counts were recorded for this clonotype. The gene calls are TRBV28 and TRBJ1-2; D is ambiguous. The V gene lost 3 bases and the J gene lost 5 bases, with 13 bases spanning the gap. The CDR3 runs 14 residues. Germline CDR1 and CDR2: MDHEN and SYDVKM. The DNA of the CDR3 is TGTGCCAGCAGTTTGGTCGTGGGGTCTTATGGCTACACCTTC. As protein: CASSLVVGSYGYTF.

The V call is TRBV6-2 or TRBV6-3, the J call TRBJ2-7; 11 positions agree with TRBD2. CDR3 length: 17 amino acids. The germline V gene encodes CDR1 MNHEY and CDR2 SVGEGT. J lost 2 bases, V lost 2 bases, and 8 bases had no gene match. The CDR3, as DNA: TGTGCCAGCAGTTACGTTGGGCCTAGCGGGAGGACCTACGAGCAGTACTTC. Amino acid sequence: CASSYVGPSGRTYEQYF.

This chain joins TRBV18 and TRBJ2-3, with 13 bases lining up with TRBD2. Germline CDR1 KGHSH, CDR2 LQKENI. The CDR3 loop spans 16 amino acids. The V gene end was trimmed by 1 base and the J gene end by 3 bases; junction bases not matched to a gene: 1. CDR3 coding DNA: TGTGCCAGCTCACCACGGGGACTAGCGGGGACAGATACGCAGTATTTT. Protein: CASSPRGLAGTDTQYF.

The chain combines TRBV11-3 with TRBJ2-1, with D perhaps TRBD1 or TRBD2 (6 bases each). The germline V and J ends were trimmed by 5 bases and 7 bases, with 30 bases remaining between them. Germline CDR1 and CDR2: SGHNT and YENEEA. This CDR3 has 19 amino acids. The CDR3 region is CASSLTPAGRWGTPNEQFF. CDR3 DNA: TGTGCCAGCAGCCTCACCCCGGCGGGGCGATGGGGGACACCTAATGAGCAGTTCTTC.

This clonotype was recorded at least ten times. This chain links TRBV28 with TRBJ2-7; TRBD1 matches at 9 bases. Germline CDR1 and CDR2: MDHEN and SYDVKM. CDR3 length: 15 residues. After removal of 4 bases from V and 6 bases from J, the junction contained 10 bases not matched to a gene. In DNA form, the CDR3 reads TGTGCCAGCAGTTACCGGACAGGGGCAAAGCGCGAGCAGTACTTC. Its translation: CASSYRTGAKREQYF.

This chain uses TRBV4-3 with TRBJ2-3; a possible D gene is TRBD1 (6 bases). Germline loops: CDR1 LGHNA, CDR2 YSLEER. The CDR3 sequence is 15 residues long. Trimming pared 4 bases from V and 2 bases from J, leaving 13 bases between. The CDR3 DNA sequence: TGCGCCAGCAGCCTACAACAGGGTTTCACAGATACGCAGTATTTT. It encodes CASSLQQGFTDTQYF.

This chain uses TRBV7-9 with TRBJ2-1; no clear D gene. The germline V gene has CDR1 SEHNR and CDR2 FQNEAQ (reference sequence). The germline V and J ends were trimmed by 2 bases and 10 bases, with 18 bases remaining between them. This CDR3 contains 15 residues. The CDR3: CASSLFGSYSYEQFF. The CDR3 DNA is TGTGCCAGCAGCTTATTTGGCAGCTACTCCTACGAGCAGTTCTTC. Filled out from reference TRBV7-9 and TRBJ2-1, the complete variable domain reads DTGVSQNPRHKITKRGQNVTFRCDPISEHNRLYWYRQTLGQGPEFLTYFQNEAQLEKSRLLSDRFSAERPKGSFSTLEIQRTEQGDSAMYLCASSLFGSYSYEQFFGPGTRLTVL.